These 25 T cell receptor beta chains share one sample of origin, sequenced in a study of T cells in Graves' hyperthyroidism and ophthalmopathy. It was RNA transcripts that yielded the amplified TCR beta CDR3 regions. First-round RT-PCR of the TCR CDR3 relied on the HTBI primer set. TCRdb re-analysed the multiplex PCR reads in MiXCR, keeping a single row per CDR3 protein. This sample yields roughly 380,000 distinct CDR3 sequences, of which more than 11% are seen a single time; approximately 11% belongs to the top ten. The sample consisted of blood. The origin of the receptors is a woman aged 55-69 years with Graves' hyperthyroidism.

The chain links TRBV7-9 to TRBJ1-2, with TRBD1 as a possible D gene (5 bases). CDR3 length equals 16 residues. V shed 2 bases and J shed 2 bases, with 15 bases lying between them. Germline V gene data show CDR1 as SEHNR and CDR2 as FQNEAQ (reference sequence). Here the CDR3 DNA reads TGTGCCAGCAGCTTAAGGGTAGACAGCCTAAACTATGGCTACACCTTC. This gives the protein CASSLRVDSLNYGYTF.

This clonotype was counted only a few times. J is TRBJ2-5 and V is TRBV7-8, with 8 nucleotides matching TRBD2. CDR1 and CDR2 from the germline V gene are SGHVS and FQNEAQ. This CDR3 has 14 residues. J lost 4 bases, V lost 6 bases, and 7 bases had no gene match. As DNA, the CDR3 is TGTGCCAGCAGTCGGCGGGAGGCTTCAGAGACCCAGTACTTC. It encodes CASSRREASETQYF.

This clonotype was seen ten or more times. The rearrangement links TRBV12-3 or TRBV12-4 to TRBJ2-5; D gene unclear. The CDR3 contains 14 residues. Trimming stripped 3 bases from V and 3 bases from J, with 11 bases between. CDR3 DNA sequence: TGTGCCAGCAGTTTGTTCAGTCCAGAAGAGACCCAGTACTTC. It specifies CASSLFSPEETQYF.

This clonotype occurred a few times. The CDR3 here is CASSSPTRQGQAFF. Here the CDR3 DNA reads TGTGCCAGCAGTTCCCCAACGAGACAGGGACAAGCTTTCTTT. The V and J genes are TRBV6-2 or TRBV6-3 and TRBJ1-1; 7 bases are a match to TRBD1. This CDR3 contains 14 residues. The germline gives CDR1 MNHEY, CDR2 SVGEGT. With V trimmed by 4 bases and J by 9 bases, 11 bases remained unmatched.

The CDR3 region is CASSLPGQGETQYF. The DNA for the CDR3 is TGTGCCAGCAGCTTGCCAGGACAGGGGGAGACCCAGTACTTC. V gene TRBV5-6 combines with J gene TRBJ2-5, with 9 nucleotides matching TRBD1. Germline loops: CDR1 SGHDT, CDR2 YYEEEE. The length of the CDR3 is 14 residues. Trimming cost V 1 base and J 5 bases; bases outside gene matches: 3.

This clonotype occurred many times. This chain uses TRBV24-1 with TRBJ1-1; D gene unclear. The V gene's germline CDR1 is KGHDR and CDR2 SFDVKD. V was shortened by 6 bases and J by 3 bases, with 19 bases between the two germline ends. The CDR3 contains 16 residues. CDR3 DNA: TGTGCCACCAGTCGCCCTCGAGACCGGCGGGACACTGAAGCTTTCTTT. It specifies CATSRPRDRRDTEAFF.

The genes are TRBV7-2 and TRBJ1-1; a possible D gene is TRBD1 (5 bases). Germline CDR1 reads SGHTA; CDR2 reads FQGNSA. Trimming shortened V by 2 bases and J by 5 bases, and 15 bases separated the two germline ends. The CDR3 extends over 15 amino acids. CDR3 protein: CASSLSSYRGTEAFF. The CDR3, as DNA: TGTGCCAGCAGCTTATCGAGTTACCGGGGGACTGAAGCTTTCTTT.

This clonotype came up many times. The chain has TRBV28 and TRBJ2-7; either TRBD1 or TRBD2 may supply D (5 bases each). Germline loops: CDR1 MDHEN, CDR2 SYDVKM. CDR3 size: 16 residues. The V gene lost 5 bases and the J gene lost 3 bases, with 20 bases spanning the gap. Here the CDR3 reads CASSPTGWGRIYEQYF. CDR3 nucleotide sequence: TGTGCCAGCAGTCCAACCGGGTGGGGACGTATCTACGAGCAGTACTTC.

At least ten counts were recorded for this clonotype. The J gene is TRBJ2-1, the V gene TRBV7-2; 8 bases are shared with TRBD2. J was trimmed by 4 bases and V by 5 bases; bases with no gene match: 13. This CDR3 has 17 residues. Germline CDR1 reads SGHTA; CDR2 reads FQGNSA. CDR3: CASSPSGGSGTYNEQFF. The DNA for the CDR3 is TGTGCCAGCAGCCCATCGGGGGGTAGCGGGACATACAATGAGCAGTTCTTC. The full variable domain, with the rest looked up from reference TRBV7-2 and TRBJ2-1, is GAGVSQSPSNKVTEKGKDVELRCDPISGHTALYWYRQSLGQGLEFLIYFQGNSAPDKSGLPSDRFSAERTGGSVSTLTIQRTQQEDSAVYLCASSPSGGSGTYNEQFFGPGTRLTVL.

This clonotype was detected ten times or more. V is TRBV5-1 and J is TRBJ2-3; TRBD2 aligns across 15 bases. CDR1 and CDR2 (germline): SGHRS, YFSETQ. The CDR3 totals 18 residues. Trimming at V came to 4 bases and at J to 0 bases, leaving 6 bases not matched to a gene. In DNA form, the CDR3 reads TGCGCCAGCAGCCCGGGACTAGCGGGAGGTTCTAGCACAGATACGCAGTATTTT. This gives the protein CASSPGLAGGSSTDTQYF.

The chain employs TRBV6-5 and TRBJ1-2; D unclear. Germline CDR1 is MNHEY and CDR2 is SVGAGI. Between the trimmed V and J ends, which lost 0 bases and 1 base, there was a span of 6 bases. This CDR3 spans 14 amino acids. For the CDR3, the DNA is TGTGCCAGCAGTTACTCAAGTCTTAACTATGGCTACACCTTC. Translated: CASSYSSLNYGYTF.

The rearrangement uses TRBV6-2 or TRBV6-3 and TRBJ2-1; 13 nucleotides align to TRBD2. J lost 8 bases, V lost 6 bases, and 4 bases had no gene match. The length of the CDR3 is 14 residues. Germline V CDR1 and CDR2: MNHEY, SVGEGT. The chain's CDR3 is CASRGLAGTHEQFF. The CDR3 nucleotides read TGTGCCAGCAGGGGACTAGCGGGAACCCATGAGCAGTTCTTC.

Ten or more counts support this clonotype. J is TRBJ1-2 and V is TRBV7-9; the D gene is possibly TRBD1 (5 bases). The CDR3 length is 13 residues. Deletions cut 6 bases from V and 3 bases from J, with 11 bases between. The germline CDR1 and CDR2 sequences are SEHNR and FQNEAQ (reference sequence). In DNA form, the CDR3 reads TGTGCCAGCAGTTCCGGGACTTACTATGGCTACACCTTC. Its translation: CASSSGTYYGYTF.

This sequence joins TRBV27 and TRBJ2-4; 8 nucleotides agree with TRBD2. V was clipped by 8 bases and J by 9 bases; unmatched bases: 15. The germline V gene has CDR1 MNHEY and CDR2 SMNVEV (reference sequence). The CDR3 covers 15 residues. The CDR3 here is CASGPSGSLYGIQYF. CDR3 DNA sequence: TGTGCCAGCGGCCCGAGCGGGAGCCTTTATGGCATTCAGTACTTC.

This clonotype has at least ten counts. CDR3 sequence reads: CASSYGQNYGYTF. In DNA, the CDR3 is TGTGCCAGCAGTTACGGACAGAACTATGGCTACACCTTC. The genes are TRBV6-6 and TRBJ1-2, with TRBD1 as a possible D gene (6 bases). V shed 2 bases and J shed 2 bases, with 6 bases lying between them. The V gene's germline CDR1 is MNHNY and CDR2 SVGAGI (reference sequence). The CDR3 extends over 13 amino acids.

The sample holds many counts of this clonotype. J is TRBJ2-7 and V is TRBV20-1; 9 nucleotides match TRBD2. Unmatched junction bases numbered 5, after V lost 5 bases and J lost 0 bases. Germline CDR1 reads DFQATT; CDR2 reads SNEGSKA (reference sequence). This CDR3 spans 14 amino acids. CDR3 nucleotides: TGCAGTGCTTCACTAGCGGGCGTCTCCTACGAGCAGTACTTC. This gives the protein CSASLAGVSYEQYF.

The chain joins TRBV6-2 or TRBV6-3 to TRBJ1-1; D remains ambiguous. The germline CDR1 and CDR2 sequences are MNHEY and SVGEGT. Trimming stripped 6 bases from V and 5 bases from J, with 13 bases between. This CDR3 contains 13 residues. CDR3 nucleotides: TGTGCCAGCAGCACCCCGTGGGCTACTGAAGCTTTCTTT. This encodes CASSTPWATEAFF.

This clonotype has ten or more counts. The chain has TRBV30 and TRBJ1-5, with D possibly being TRBD1 (6 bases). Germline CDR1 and CDR2: GTSNPN and SVGIG (reference sequence). CDR3 length equals 13 residues. Trimming took 2 bases from V and 4 from J, leaving 9 bases between them. The chain's CDR3 is CAWSSTGNQPQHF. Written as DNA, the CDR3 is TGTGCCTGGAGTAGCACAGGGAATCAGCCCCAGCATTTT.

The chain recombines TRBV6-4 with TRBJ2-3; D is possibly TRBD1 (5 bases). The CDR3 totals 14 residues. The germline gives CDR1 MRHNA, CDR2 SNTAGT. The V and J ends lost 2 bases and 4 bases respectively, with 10 bases between them. The CDR3 nucleotides read TGTGCCAGCAGTGACGTGAAGGGGTCAGATACGCAGTATTTT. Translation gives CASSDVKGSDTQYF.

This clonotype was found a few times. The rearrangement uses TRBV7-9 and TRBJ2-1; 7 bases match TRBD2. V shed 6 bases, J shed 9 bases, and the junction held 11 bases outside the gene matches. In germline, CDR1 is SEHNR, CDR2 FQNEAQ (reference sequence). The CDR3 runs 14 residues. Written as DNA, the CDR3 is TGTGCCAGCAGTCTGAGGGTCGGGGAGGGTGAGCAGTTCTTC. Its translation is CASSLRVGEGEQFF.

This chain uses TRBV12-3 or TRBV12-4 with TRBJ2-3; 9 bases line up with TRBD2. J lost 0 bases, V lost 6 bases, and 4 bases had no gene match. The CDR3 totals 15 residues. CDR3 nucleotides: TGTGCCAGCAGAGTTAGCGGGAGCAGCACAGATACGCAGTATTTT. Protein sequence: CASRVSGSSTDTQYF.

This clonotype was seen a handful of times. The V gene is TRBV11-2, the J gene TRBJ1-1, with D unclear. V dropped 5 bases and J dropped 6 bases, with 10 bases sitting between them. The CDR3 consists of 12 residues. Germline CDR1 SGHAT, CDR2 FQNNGV. In DNA, the CDR3 is TGTGCCAGCAGCCATCCGGACGCTGAAGCTTTCTTT. Its protein is CASSHPDAEAFF.

This clonotype was seen repeatedly, ten times or more. The chain combines TRBV12-5 with TRBJ1-5; D unresolved. The CDR3 runs to 14 residues. Trimming took off 4 bases at V and 0 bases at J, with 7 bases between the two ends. Looked up from germline, CDR1 is LGHNT and CDR2 is FRNRAP. The CDR3 sequence is CASGSGSSNQPQHF. The DNA for the CDR3 is TGTGCTAGTGGTTCGGGGTCTAGCAATCAGCCCCAGCATTTT.

This clonotype was seen only a few times. The gene calls are TRBV10-3 and TRBJ1-3; D is possibly TRBD1 (5 bases). The CDR3 has 15 residues. Germline loops: CDR1 ENHRY, CDR2 SYGVKD. V lost 4 bases and J lost 5, with 15 bases in between. In DNA form, the CDR3 reads TGTGCCATCAGTGGTCCCCGGGACGGCCGAAACACCATATATTTT. Translation gives CAISGPRDGRNTIYF.

This clonotype came up many times. The V call is TRBV28, the J call TRBJ2-7, with D tentatively TRBD1 or TRBD2 (5 bases each). This CDR3 has 17 amino acids. The V and J ends lost 5 bases and 5 bases respectively, with 25 bases between them. Germline CDR1 reads MDHEN; CDR2 reads SYDVKM. The CDR3 DNA sequence: TGTGCCAGCAGTAATCCGGGGCCTTCAGAAAGGGTGAACGAGCAGTACTTC. Translated: CASSNPGPSERVNEQYF.